Below are 31 T cell receptor beta chains sequenced from a single sample in a study of shared clonotypes between healthy human individuals. TCRdb's table, derived via immunoSEQ multiplex PCR, lists solely in-frame clones and lacks some. Counted here are about 2.4 million clones, more than 80% occurring once; the ten biggest clones make up around 0.15%. The sample taken for sequencing was naive CD4+ T cells sorted from blood. Subset defined: CD45RA+ positively selected. These receptors were taken from a man between 18 and 35 years old in good health.

The rearrangement uses TRBV11-3 and TRBJ2-1; D is possibly TRBD1 (6 bases). CDR1 and CDR2 (germline): SGHNT, YENEEA. V was cut by 1 base and J by 10 bases, with 17 bases left in between. The CDR3 consists of 15 residues. The CDR3 sequence is CASSLGGAFGTEQFF. DNA of the CDR3: TGTGCCAGCAGCTTAGGAGGGGCGTTTGGGACAGAGCAGTTCTTC.

The rearrangement uses TRBV30 and TRBJ2-3, with 10 bases identical to TRBD1. CDR3 length: 14 residues. The trim removed 4 bases at V and 1 base at J, leaving 2 bases unmatched. CDR1 and CDR2 (germline): GTSNPN, SVGIG (reference sequence). CDR3 amino acids: CAWTGTGGTDTQYF. CDR3 DNA: TGTGCCTGGACCGGGACAGGGGGCACAGATACGCAGTATTTT.

This clone was seen once. This chain uses TRBV2 with TRBJ1-5, with unresolved D. CDR1 SNHLY and CDR2 FYNNEI come from the germline V gene. The CDR3 has 15 residues. The V end was cut by 8 bases, the J end by 5 bases, with 19 bases between. As DNA, the CDR3 is TGTGCCAGCGGGAACTCGGGCCTCGAGCATCAGCCCCAGCATTTT. This gives the protein CASGNSGLEHQPQHF.

The V call is TRBV6-6, the J call TRBJ1-3, with 10 bases aligning to TRBD1. The trim removed 5 bases at V and 5 bases at J, leaving 9 bases unmatched. Germline V gene sequence: CDR1 MNHNY, CDR2 SVGAGI (reference sequence). The CDR3 runs 16 residues. CDR3 region: CASSQPTGGKRNTIYF. The DNA for the CDR3 is TGTGCCAGCAGTCAACCGACAGGGGGCAAAAGAAACACCATATATTTT.

The table lists this clone with a count of one. V gene TRBV12-5 combines with J gene TRBJ1-2, with 10 bases identical to TRBD1. The CDR3 extends over 16 amino acids. V lost 8 bases, J lost 4 bases, and 13 bases stayed unmatched. Germline CDR1 is LGHNT and CDR2 is FRNRAP. The CDR3 bases are TGTGCTAGTAGTGAGGCCGGGACAGGGGTCACCTATGGCTACACCTTC. Translated: CASSEAGTGVTYGYTF.

This chain uses TRBV2 with TRBJ2-7, with 15 bases fitting TRBD2. The CDR3 length is 17 residues. V lost 5 bases and J lost 4; bases outside the gene matches: 9. The germline V gene encodes CDR1 SNHLY and CDR2 FYNNEI. In DNA, the CDR3 is TGTGCCAGCAGTCGCGGGACTAGCGGGAGGACCATATACGAGCAGTACTTC. It is translated as CASSRGTSGRTIYEQYF.

CDR3 DNA: TGTGCCAGCAGTGAATCCGGACTAGCGGGAAGCACAGATACGCAGTATTTT. This encodes CASSESGLAGSTDTQYF. The chain employs TRBV25-1 and TRBJ2-3; the match to TRBD2 covers 12 bases. Germline V lookup: CDR1 MGHDK, CDR2 SYGVNS. This CDR3 contains 17 residues. Germline trimming cut 1 base from V and 0 bases from J; bases unmatched to any gene: 2.

The chain carries TRBV2 and TRBJ2-5, with D possibly being TRBD2 (5 bases). In germline, CDR1 is SNHLY, CDR2 FYNNEI. The ends were cut back, 8 bases at V and 1 base at J, with 8 bases in the middle. The CDR3 has 12 amino acids. DNA of the CDR3: TGTGCCAGCGGACTCTCCCAAGAGACCCAGTACTTC. It codes for CASGLSQETQYF. The full variable domain, rest sourced from reference TRBV2 and TRBJ2-5, is EPEVTQTPSHQVTQMGQEVILRCVPISNHLYFYWYRQILGQKVEFLVSFYNNEISEKSEIFDDQFSVERPDGSNFTLKIRSTKLEDSAMYFCASGLSQETQYFGPGTRLLVL.

About this clone itself: Distinct nucleotide sequences in the sample also encode this CDR3. V gene TRBV5-1 combines with J gene TRBJ2-1; 11 bases fit TRBD2. CDR1 and CDR2 (germline): SGHRS, YFSETQ. V was pared by 4 bases and J by 4 bases, with 4 bases of the junction left unmatched. The CDR3 is 15 residues long. Here the CDR3 DNA reads TGCGCCAGCAGCCTGGGACTAGCGGTTTACAATGAGCAGTTCTTC. Translated: CASSLGLAVYNEQFF.

This rearrangement joins TRBV5-1 to TRBJ1-6, with 10 bases identical to TRBD1. The length of the CDR3 is 15 residues. Trimming removed 0 bases from V and 10 bases from J; junction bases left unmatched: 4. The germline CDR1 and CDR2 sequences are SGHRS and YFSETQ. CDR3 nucleotides: TGCGCCAGCAGCTTGGGGACAGGGGGGAGGTCACCCCTCCACTTT. Its protein is CASSLGTGGRSPLHF. The variable domain in full, with the rest retrieved from reference TRBV5-1 and TRBJ1-6, is KAGVTQTPRYLIKTRGQQVTLSCSPISGHRSVSWYQQTPGQGLQFLFEYFSETQRNKGNFPGRFSGRQFSNSRSEMNVSTLELGDSALYLCASSLGTGGRSPLHFGNGTRLTVT.

The chain links TRBV6-4 to TRBJ2-7, with D possibly called TRBD1 or TRBD2 (7 bases each). CDR1 MRHNA and CDR2 SNTAGT come from the germline V gene. The CDR3 consists of 15 residues. V lost 2 bases, J lost 3 bases, and 14 bases lay in between. CDR3 DNA sequence: TGTGCCAGCAGTGACGCGGGGGCAGGGGGCTACGAGCAGTACTTC. It specifies CASSDAGAGGYEQYF.

This clone has just one count. V usage is TRBV7-9 and J usage is TRBJ1-2, with 10 bases identical to TRBD1. Trimming at V came to 5 bases and at J to 4 bases, leaving 7 bases not matched to a gene. CDR1 and CDR2 (germline): SEHNR, FQNEAQ (reference sequence). CDR3 length equals 15 residues. Here the CDR3 reads CASSARDRGGYGYTF. The CDR3 region has the DNA TGTGCCAGCAGCGCGCGGGACAGGGGCGGCTATGGCTACACCTTC.

Turning to this clone: Other nucleotide sequences in the sample specify the same CDR3. This chain links TRBV4-1 with TRBJ1-6; 7 bases line up with TRBD1. CDR1 and CDR2 (germline): MGHRA, YSYEKL. The CDR3 has 15 amino acids. V was pared by 3 bases and J by 7 bases, with 6 bases of the junction left unmatched. The CDR3 coding sequence is TGCGCCAGCAGCCAGATAGACAGGGACAATTCACCCCTCCACTTT. Its translation: CASSQIDRDNSPLHF.

The chain links TRBV9 to TRBJ1-3, with D perhaps TRBD1 (5 bases). Trimming took off 0 bases at V and 4 bases at J, with 11 bases between the two ends. The CDR3 has 15 residues. Germline CDR1 SGDLS, CDR2 YYNGEE. CDR3 in amino acids: CASSVDGDEGNTIYF. The CDR3 coding sequence is TGTGCCAGCAGCGTAGATGGGGACGAGGGAAACACCATATATTTT.

The genes are TRBV6-6 and TRBJ1-2; D not certain. Germline CDR1 MNHNY, CDR2 SVGAGI (reference sequence). Trimming left V 7 bases short and J 4 bases short, with 16 bases between. The CDR3 sequence is 14 residues long. CDR3 loop: CASNPVGSLYGYTF. CDR3 in DNA: TGTGCCAGCAACCCGGTGGGATCCCTCTATGGCTACACCTTC.

Concerning this clone: The germline gene is not matched at one end of the junction; a read error may be the cause. This chain links TRBV7-7 with TRBJ2-5; 13 positions match TRBD2. Germline V lookup: CDR1 SSHAT, CDR2 FNYEAQ (reference sequence). CDR3 length: 17 amino acids. The CDR3 here is CASSLALATSGRETQYF. The CDR3 DNA follows: TGTGCTAGCAGCTTAGCTCTCGCGACTAGCGGGAGGGAGACCCAGTACTTC.

The V and J genes are TRBV11-3 and TRBJ2-2; 15 bases align to TRBD2. The CDR3 has 17 residues. From germline, CDR1 is SGHNT and CDR2 YENEEA. Trimming at V came to 3 bases and at J to 5 bases, leaving 4 bases not matched to a gene. CDR3 residues: CASSLGLAGGRTGELFF. As DNA, the CDR3 is TGTGCCAGCAGCTTGGGACTAGCGGGGGGCCGGACCGGGGAGCTGTTTTTT.

V gene TRBV6-1 combines with J gene TRBJ1-5; TRBD1 aligns across 8 bases. J lost 4 bases, V lost 10 bases, and 6 bases had no gene match. The CDR3 loop spans 13 amino acids. The germline CDR1 and CDR2 sequences are MNHNS and SASEGT. Here the CDR3 reads CATGDRRNQPQHF. For the CDR3, the DNA is TGTGCCACCGGGGACAGGCGAAATCAGCCCCAGCATTTT.

The DNA for the CDR3 is TGTGCCAGCAGCTTACAGGGCTTCGGGGATGAGCAGTTCTTC. Translated: CASSLQGFGDEQFF. V and J are TRBV7-3 and TRBJ2-1, with D possibly being TRBD1 or TRBD2 (5 bases each). The CDR3 consists of 14 residues. V lost 2 bases, J lost 8 bases, and 13 bases lay in between. Germline CDR1 SGHTA, CDR2 FQGTGA.

The chain recombines TRBV11-2 with TRBJ2-3; D remains ambiguous. CDR1 and CDR2 from the germline V gene are SGHAT and FQNNGV. The length of the CDR3 is 14 residues. V lost 5 bases and J 7 bases, leaving 16 bases between the germline ends. Here the CDR3 reads CASSLAKRAYTQYF. The CDR3 bases are TGTGCCAGCAGCCTGGCAAAAAGGGCTTATACGCAGTATTTT.

Points on this clone: The same CDR3 can be traced to other DNA sequences in this sample. The J gene is TRBJ2-2, the V gene TRBV19; D is uncertain. Deletions cut 3 bases from V and 1 base from J, with 6 bases between. The germline V gene encodes CDR1 LNHDA and CDR2 SQIVND (reference sequence). This CDR3 has 14 residues. The CDR3 nucleotides read TGTGCCAGTAGTATTTCAGGGAACACCGGGGAGCTGTTTTTT. Amino acid sequence: CASSISGNTGELFF.

The chain joins TRBV7-9 to TRBJ2-7; no clear D gene. Trimming shortened V by 1 base and J by 5 bases, and 6 bases separated the two germline ends. Germline CDR1 is SEHNR and CDR2 is FQNEAQ (reference sequence). The CDR3 has 12 residues. CDR3 amino acids: CASSLVWNEQYF. DNA for the CDR3: TGTGCCAGCAGCTTAGTATGGAACGAGCAGTACTTC.

The chain recombines TRBV30 with TRBJ2-6, with 7 bases matching TRBD2. From germline, CDR1 is GTSNPN and CDR2 SVGIG (reference sequence). The CDR3 has 17 residues. V trimming: 0 bases; J trimming: 4 bases; junction bases outside the gene matches: 9. The CDR3 sequence: CAWSVLQGGMGANVLTF. As DNA, the CDR3 is TGTGCCTGGAGTGTACTTCAGGGAGGGATGGGGGCCAACGTCCTGACTTTC.

A single count supports this clone. The chain uses TRBV4-1 and TRBJ1-6, with 8 bases identical to TRBD1. The ends lost 2 bases at V and 9 bases at J; junction bases unmatched: 12. This CDR3 is 17 amino acids long. The germline CDR1 and CDR2 sequences are MGHRA and YSYEKL. The CDR3 protein is CASSQNIGTGLGSPLHF. The CDR3 DNA reads TGCGCCAGCAGCCAAAACATCGGGACAGGCTTGGGTTCACCCCTCCACTTT.

There are a few counts of this clone. V and J are TRBV5-1 and TRBJ2-6, with 8 bases identical to TRBD1. Trimming took 7 bases from V and 3 from J; bases not matched to a gene: 3. The CDR3 has 14 residues. Germline V gives CDR1 SGHRS, CDR2 YFSETQ. As DNA, the CDR3 is TGCGCCAGCTTTGGGACAGGTGGGGCCAACGTCCTGACTTTC. Amino acid sequence: CASFGTGGANVLTF.

This chain joins TRBV7-2 and TRBJ2-5; D is perhaps TRBD1 (6 bases). Germline V lookup: CDR1 SGHTA, CDR2 FQGNSA. Trimming pared 0 bases from V and 3 bases from J, leaving 8 bases between. CDR3 length: 14 amino acids. CDR3 sequence: CASSLAGAEETQYF. CDR3 DNA sequence: TGTGCCAGCAGCTTAGCGGGGGCAGAAGAGACCCAGTACTTC.

This clone was counted a few times. CDR3 bases: TGTGCCAGCAGCCCCAACTGGGGGACAGGGGGCAACCGGAATCAGCCCCAGCATTTT. Its translation is CASSPNWGTGGNRNQPQHF. The V call is TRBV7-2, the J call TRBJ1-5; TRBD1 matches at 12 bases. J lost 4 bases, V lost 5 bases, and 15 bases had no gene match. Germline lookup yields CDR1 SGHTA and CDR2 FQGNSA. This CDR3 is built from 19 residues. Full variable domain (outside the CDR3, taken from reference TRBV7-2 and TRBJ1-5): GAGVSQSPSNKVTEKGKDVELRCDPISGHTALYWYRQSLGQGLEFLIYFQGNSAPDKSGLPSDRFSAERTGGSVSTLTIQRTQQEDSAVYLCASSPNWGTGGNRNQPQHFGDGTRLSIL.

This clone has just one count. This rearrangement joins TRBV7-9 to TRBJ1-1; the D gene is possibly TRBD1 (6 bases). V lost 5 bases and J 1 base, leaving 14 bases between the germline ends. The CDR3 length is 15 residues. Per germline, CDR1 SEHNR and CDR2 FQNEAQ (reference sequence). The CDR3 DNA reads TGTGCCAGCAGCAGACCGGGACAACGGAACACTGAAGCTTTCTTT. Protein: CASSRPGQRNTEAFF.

The chain links TRBV4-3 to TRBJ2-7; 7 bases map to TRBD1. Germline-derived CDR1 and CDR2 are LGHNA and YSLEER. The CDR3 has 14 amino acids. With V trimmed by 6 bases and J by 3 bases, 8 bases remained unmatched. The CDR3 sequence: CASSPWQGDYEQYF. The CDR3 nucleotides are TGCGCCAGCAGTCCCTGGCAGGGGGACTACGAGCAGTACTTC.

About this clone: The sample contains more than one DNA sequence encoding this CDR3. The V and J genes are TRBV10-3 and TRBJ1-4, with D possibly matching TRBD1 (5 bases). This CDR3 has 15 amino acids. Germline assignment: CDR1 ENHRY and CDR2 SYGVKD. Trimming removed 2 bases from V and 0 bases from J, with 7 bases in between. CDR3 sequence: CAISEGGATNEKLFF. The CDR3 DNA reads TGTGCCATCAGTGAGGGGGGGGCAACTAATGAAAAACTGTTTTTT.

The V gene is TRBV10-3, the J gene TRBJ1-2; D gene unclear. Germline V lookup: CDR1 ENHRY, CDR2 SYGVKD. This CDR3 region has 13 residues. V shed 0 bases and J shed 8 bases, with 10 bases lying between them. As DNA, the CDR3 is TGTGCCATCAGTGAGTCTTCGGGGATGGGCTACACCTTC. This sequence encodes CAISESSGMGYTF.